What follows are 12 T cell receptor beta chains derived from one specimen sequenced in a study of cytotoxic CD8 clonotypes in ibrutinib-treated CLL (dated by TCRdb to the early 2020s). The method behind the library was the immunoSEQ multiplex PCR assay. In its TCRdb copy, this immuneACCESS table keeps in-frame sequences only and misses some clones. Where compared with another copy, unresolved V genes explain less than half of these, and the others have no known cause. This sample comprises around 70,000 clones, approximately 90% of them detected only once. The top ten clones comprise under 4% of the sample. Interpreted using the paper, the time point label stands for: roughly 12 months on ibrutinib. This sample comprised PBMCs, obtained after 12 months of ibrutinib treatment. These receptors were collected from a human donor with chronic lymphocytic leukemia.

The V and J genes are TRBV27 and TRBJ2-1; D is unclear. The ends were cut back, 4 bases at V and 3 bases at J, with 7 bases in the middle. CDR1 is MNHEY, CDR2 SMNVEV, per germline (reference sequence). The CDR3 runs to 13 residues. The CDR3 region is CASSWASYNEQFF. In DNA, the CDR3 is TGTGCCAGCAGTTGGGCCAGCTACAATGAGCAGTTCTTC.

This clone was counted between two and nine times. This chain connects TRBV5-8 to TRBJ1-4, with a weak D call TRBD1 (5 bases). Germline CDR1 reads SGHTS; CDR2 reads YDEGEE. V lost 0 bases to trimming and J lost 0 bases, with 12 bases between them. CDR3 size: 17 residues. The CDR3 bases are TGTGCCAGCAGCTTGGTTCAGGGAAAGTCAACTAATGAAAAACTGTTTTTT. Protein: CASSLVQGKSTNEKLFF.

The CDR3 is CASRRHPGQNTEAFF. CDR3 nucleotide sequence: TGTGCCAGCAGGCGACATCCGGGACAGAACACTGAAGCTTTCTTT. J is TRBJ1-1 and V is TRBV28, with D tentatively TRBD1 (6 bases). Trimming stripped 6 bases from V and 1 base from J, with 15 bases between. The CDR3 extends over 15 amino acids. Germline-derived CDR1 and CDR2 are MDHEN and SYDVKM.

The chain employs TRBV5-1 and TRBJ1-1, with TRBD1 identical over 8 bases. Germline lookup yields CDR1 SGHRS and CDR2 YFSETQ. The CDR3 has 15 residues. V shed 2 bases and J 5 bases; nucleotides not matched to a gene: 8. DNA for the CDR3: TGCGCCAGCAGCTTACGACAGGGGATGTATACTGAAGCTTTCTTT. This sequence encodes CASSLRQGMYTEAFF.

The V call is TRBV7-9, the J call TRBJ1-1, with D perhaps TRBD1 (6 bases). CDR1 SEHNR and CDR2 FQNEAQ come from the germline V gene (reference sequence). CDR3 length: 14 residues. V lost 3 bases and J lost 3, with 11 bases in between. The CDR3: CASSFMGADTEAFF. CDR3 sequence (DNA): TGTGCCAGCAGCTTCATGGGGGCGGACACTGAAGCTTTCTTT.

The V and J genes are TRBV7-2 and TRBJ1-1; no clear D gene. The germline V gene has CDR1 SGHTA and CDR2 FQGNSA. This CDR3 contains 16 residues. Trimming cost V 5 bases and J 0 bases, with 16 bases left between them. This CDR3 reads CASSPVLTVMNTEAFF. The CDR3 DNA is TGTGCCAGCAGCCCCGTGTTGACGGTGATGAACACTGAAGCTTTCTTT.

The chain uses TRBV6-5 and TRBJ2-7; unclear D gene. Germline V CDR1 and CDR2: MNHEY, SVGAGI. The V and J ends lost 0 bases and 1 base respectively, with 10 bases between them. This CDR3 has 15 amino acids. In nucleotides, the CDR3 is TGTGCCAGCAGTTACTCGTACAGCAATTCCTACGAGCAGTACTTC. The encoded protein is CASSYSYSNSYEQYF.

The V call is TRBV19, the J call TRBJ2-2; TRBD1 agrees at 9 bases. With 7 bases clipped from V and 3 bases from J, the junction kept 3 bases outside the gene matches. The CDR3 contains 14 residues. From germline, CDR1 is LNHDA and CDR2 SQIVND (reference sequence). CDR3 residues: CASKRTGDTGELFF. CDR3 in DNA: TGTGCCAGTAAGCGGACAGGGGACACCGGGGAGCTGTTTTTT.

The J gene is TRBJ2-7, the V gene TRBV15; 9 bases fit TRBD2. Germline V gives CDR1 LNHNV, CDR2 YYDKDF (reference sequence). V was pared by 1 base and J by 6 bases, with 13 bases of the junction left unmatched. This CDR3 spans 17 amino acids. The CDR3 loop is CATSRGHPWREGGEQYF. As DNA, the CDR3 is TGTGCCACCAGCAGAGGCCATCCCTGGCGGGAGGGAGGCGAGCAGTACTTC.

This chain joins TRBV9 and TRBJ2-1; D might be TRBD2 (6 bases). V was clipped by 3 bases and J by 0 bases, with 13 bases between them. From germline, CDR1 is SGDLS and CDR2 YYNGEE. The CDR3 sequence is 16 residues long. The DNA of the CDR3 is TGTGCCAGCAGCGCTTATGCGGGGCTCTCCTACAATGAGCAGTTCTTC. It translates to CASSAYAGLSYNEQFF.

This clone has a handful of counts. This chain links TRBV4-1 with TRBJ2-3, with TRBD2 identical over 13 bases. V gave up 4 bases and J gave up 5 bases; unmatched junction bases: 9. Per the germline V gene, CDR1 is MGHRA and CDR2 is YSYEKL. CDR3 length equals 17 residues. The CDR3 protein is CASSRPRTSGRQDTQYF. Written as DNA, the CDR3 is TGCGCCAGCAGCCGCCCTAGGACTAGCGGGAGACAAGATACGCAGTATTTT.

The rearrangement uses TRBV19 and TRBJ1-1, with D perhaps matching TRBD1 (6 bases). V gave up 7 bases and J gave up 0 bases, with 15 bases separating them. The CDR3 is 15 residues long. Germline V lookup: CDR1 LNHDA, CDR2 SQIVND (reference sequence). CDR3 DNA: TGTGCCAGTAACCCAGGGGAGAGGATGAACACTGAAGCTTTCTTT. Its translation: CASNPGERMNTEAFF. Using reference TRBV19 and TRBJ1-1 for the parts outside the CDR3, the full variable domain is DGGITQSPKYLFRKEGQNVTLSCEQNLNHDAMYWYRQDPGQGLRLIYYSQIVNDFQKGDIAEGYSVSREKKESFPLTVTSAQKNPTAFYLCASNPGERMNTEAFFGQGTRLTVV.